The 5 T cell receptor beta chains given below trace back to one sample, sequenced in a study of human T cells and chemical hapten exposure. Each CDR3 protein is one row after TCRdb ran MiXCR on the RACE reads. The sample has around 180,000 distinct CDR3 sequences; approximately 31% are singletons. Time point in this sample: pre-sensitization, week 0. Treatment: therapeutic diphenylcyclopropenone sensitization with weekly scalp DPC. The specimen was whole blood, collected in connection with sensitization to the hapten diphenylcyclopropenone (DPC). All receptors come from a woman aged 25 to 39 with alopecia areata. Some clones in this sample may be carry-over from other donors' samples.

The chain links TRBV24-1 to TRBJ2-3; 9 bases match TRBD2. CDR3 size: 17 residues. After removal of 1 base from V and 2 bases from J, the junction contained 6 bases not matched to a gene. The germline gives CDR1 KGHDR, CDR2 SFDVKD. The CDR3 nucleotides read TGTGCCACCAGTGATTTTGGAGCGGGAGGCGCCACAGATACGCAGTATTTT. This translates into CATSDFGAGGATDTQYF.

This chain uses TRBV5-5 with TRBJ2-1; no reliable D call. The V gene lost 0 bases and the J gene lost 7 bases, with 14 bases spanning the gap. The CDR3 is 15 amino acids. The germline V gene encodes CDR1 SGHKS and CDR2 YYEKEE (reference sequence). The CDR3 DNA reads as TGTGCCAGCAGCTTGGAACTACTTAATGCGAATGAGCAGTTCTTC. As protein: CASSLELLNANEQFF.

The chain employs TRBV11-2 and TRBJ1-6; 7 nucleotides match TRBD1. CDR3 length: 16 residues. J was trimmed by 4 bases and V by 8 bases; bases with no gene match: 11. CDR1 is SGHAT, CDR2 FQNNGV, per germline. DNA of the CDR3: TGTGCCAGCCATAAGACAGGGAAAACTTATAATTCACCCCTCCACTTT. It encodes CASHKTGKTYNSPLHF.

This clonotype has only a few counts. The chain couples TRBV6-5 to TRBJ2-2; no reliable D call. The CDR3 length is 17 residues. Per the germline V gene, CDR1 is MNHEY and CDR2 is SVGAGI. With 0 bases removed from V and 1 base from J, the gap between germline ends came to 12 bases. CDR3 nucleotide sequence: TGTGCCAGCAGTTACTCGAATCCCCCAGGGAACACCGGGGAGCTGTTTTTT. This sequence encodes CASSYSNPPGNTGELFF.

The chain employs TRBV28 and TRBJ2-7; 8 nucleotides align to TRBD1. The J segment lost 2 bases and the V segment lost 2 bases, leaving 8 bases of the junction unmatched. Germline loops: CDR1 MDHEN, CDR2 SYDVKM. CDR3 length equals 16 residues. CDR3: CASSLNQGQGPYEQYF. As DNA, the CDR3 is TGTGCCAGCAGTTTAAACCAAGGACAGGGACCCTACGAGCAGTACTTC.